The present T cell receptor (beta chain) was sequenced within a study of OX40 agonist ivuxolimab in advanced cancers. Broader study findings: Expanded clones were, on average, more numerous among CD8+ T cells than CD4+. CD4+ and CD8+ blood T cells expanded clonally by week 6 at 0.1 to 3.0 mg/kg. Low clonal expansion, among the lowest seen, marked partial responders at 0.1-3.0 mg/kg.

V dropped 1 base and J dropped 7; count of bases not matched to a gene: 15. Per germline, CDR1 MGHRA and CDR2 YSYEKL. This CDR3 region has 19 residues. The method was immunoSEQ multiplex PCR; TCRdb's version includes in-frame clones alone and lacks a portion of them. The sample yields about 26,000 clones, 75% to 90% seen once. In the case of this clone: What it recognizes is unknown.

The chain is built from TRBV4-1 and TRBJ1-5; 11 bases are a match to TRBD1. The origin of this receptor is an adult with an advanced solid tumor such as melanoma, head and neck, liver or kidney cancer. The sequenced sample was CD4+ or CD8+ T cells sorted from blood, obtained in a trial of the OX40 agonist ivuxolimab. CDR3 coding DNA: TGCGCCAGCAGCCAAGGCCTCTATTCGGGGACAGGGGGTAGGCAGCCCCAGCATTTT. It is translated as CASSQGLYSGTGGRQPQHF.